This is a list of T cell receptor beta chains from one sample in a study of cytomegalovirus exposure and HLA in healthy donors. The assay was immunoSEQ multiplex PCR, and TCRdb's table has in-frame clones only and misses some. The data contain over 150,000 clones, approximately 76% of them singletons. The sequencing sample was made of PBMCs. These receptors all come from a man in his sixties in good health and CMV-seronegative. Each CDR3 is given with its conserved first and last residue. Each record gives: D gene, clone size, V gene, J gene, CDR3 DNA, CDR3 protein. The D gene is left open where the match is weak. Clone size is stated in some rows and not others, as once, few, many or a class when expanded.

-	-	TRBV27	TRBJ1-1	TGTGCCAGCAGGCAGGGTTGGGTCGGTGAAGCTTTCTTT	CASRQGWVGEAFF
TRBD1	-	TRBV5-1	TRBJ2-7	TGCGCCAGCAGCCTGGGACAGGGGGCAACCTACGAGCAGTACTTC	CASSLGQGATYEQYF
TRBD2	-	TRBV11-2	TRBJ2-5	TGTGCCAGCAGTCCTGGACTAGCGGGAGGTGGGGAGACCCAGTACTTC	CASSPGLAGGGETQYF
TRBD2	-	TRBV5-1	TRBJ2-1	TGCGCCAGCAGCTTGAACGGGGGGGCCGAGGATGAGCAGTTCTTC	CASSLNGGAEDEQFF
-	-	TRBV5-6	TRBJ2-7	TGTGCCAGCAGCCAAACAGGGCTCTACGAGCAGTACTTC	CASSQTGLYEQYF
-	few	TRBV19	TRBJ1-6	TGTGCCAGTAGTATAGGTGAGGACACTTTCCTCCACTTT	CASSIGEDTFLHF
-	-	TRBV7-8	TRBJ1-5	TGTGCCAGCAGCTTAGCTGGACAGATGGATCAGCCCCAGCATTTT	CASSLAGQMDQPQHF
-	-	TRBV15	TRBJ1-5	TGTGCCACCAGCAGAGTGCGACAGGGCAATCAGCCCCAGCATTTT	CATSRVRQGNQPQHF
TRBD2	once	TRBV7-2	TRBJ2-7	TGTGCCAGCAGCTTCCAGCGGGGCTACGAGCAGTACTTC	CASSFQRGYEQYF
-	-	TRBV11-2	TRBJ2-2	TGTGCCAGCAGCCTTGTTTCCGCTGGGGGGACCGGGGAGCTGTTTTTT	CASSLVSAGGTGELFF
-	-	TRBV7-2	TRBJ1-5	TGTGCCAGCAGCCCCCAAGCCGCCGCCCGGGGTCAGCCCCAGCATTTT	CASSPQAAARGQPQHF
-	-	TRBV20-1	TRBJ2-1	TGCAGTGCTAGGCCTACGGGAGATCAGTTCTTC	CSARPTGDQFF
-	-	TRBV4-3	TRBJ2-7	TGCGCCAGCAGCCAAGATACTTGGTCCTACGAGCAGTACTTC	CASSQDTWSYEQYF
TRBD1	-	TRBV29-1	TRBJ2-5	TGCAGCGTTGAGTCGGGACAGGGCTTGAGAGAGACCCAGTACTTC	CSVESGQGLRETQYF
-	-	TRBV27	TRBJ1-5	TGTGCCAGCAGTTTAACCTATAGCAATCAGCCCCAGCATTTT	CASSLTYSNQPQHF
TRBD1	-	TRBV6-5	TRBJ1-2	TGTGCCAGCAGCCGCGCAGGGGGCAAGGGCTATGGCTACACCTTC	CASSRAGGKGYGYTF
-	-	TRBV7-3	TRBJ1-1	TGTGCCAGCAGCCCGGGACACACGAACACTGAAGCTTTCTTT	CASSPGHTNTEAFF
-	-	TRBV11-2	TRBJ2-7	TGTGCCAGCAGCTCCTCCAGCTACGAGCAGTACTTC	CASSSSSYEQYF
TRBD1	-	TRBV7-2	TRBJ1-2	TGTGCCAGCAGCTCTCCGACAGGGGCCATCTATGGCTACACCTTC	CASSSPTGAIYGYTF
TRBD2	-	TRBV18	TRBJ2-1	TGTGCCAGCTCACCACAGGAGATGGAGGGAGGGCAGCAGTTCTTC	CASSPQEMEGGQQFF
TRBD2	-	TRBV7-9	TRBJ2-1	TGTGCCAGCAGCGCGGGGGTGGAGCAGTTCTTC	CASSAGVEQFF
-	-	TRBV29-1	TRBJ2-3	TGCAGCGTAGGGGGGGAGATCGGCACAGATACGCAGTATTTT	CSVGGEIGTDTQYF
-	-	TRBV10-2	TRBJ1-1	TGCGCCAGCAGTGAACCACAAAACACTGAAGCTTTCTTT	CASSEPQNTEAFF
-	once	TRBV21-1	TRBJ2-7	TGTGCCAGCGGCTCGACTAGCCGCTCCTACGAGCAGTACTTC	CASGSTSRSYEQYF
-	-	TRBV7-9	TRBJ2-3	TGTGCCCCGGGGAGTAGCACAGATACGCAGTATTTT	CAPGSSTDTQYF
TRBD2	once	TRBV28	TRBJ2-5	TGTGCCACCATAGCGGGGGGGGTAGAGACCCAGTACTTC	CATIAGGVETQYF